The source of this TCR beta chain is a study of blood T cell repertoires in COVID-19. Overall study context: The analysed material was cDNA or gDNA that came from T cells, B-cell-depleted T cells, or PBMCs.

Germline CDR1 is MNHEY and CDR2 is SMNVEV (reference sequence). The CDR3 runs 14 residues. The V and J ends lost 6 bases and 6 bases, in that order; junction bases with no gene match: 6. In the original workflow: Amplification of reference gene primers provided the estimated nucleated cell counts. Data came from immunoSEQ multiplex PCR; TCRdb stores just in-frame clones and leaves some out. The V and J calls and the clone size are those of that table, but D and trimming were determined from the DNA. The sample includes more than 30,000 clones, approximately 91% of them seen just once. The V call is TRBV27, the J call TRBJ2-2, with 8 nucleotides matching TRBD1. The TCR originated in a woman aged 80 or over with active or convalescent COVID-19. The sequenced sample was peripheral blood. CDR3 sequence (DNA): TGTGCCAGCAGGACAGGGGTCGGGGCCGGGGAGCTGTTTTTT. It specifies CASRTGVGAGELFF.